The TCR beta chain under discussion was sequenced for a study of shared clonotypes between healthy human individuals. About the research overall: Per donor, CD8 memory used one plate, CD8 naive used two, CD4 memory used three and CD4 naive used three.

Several immunoSEQ 96-well plates shared each subset's DNA, each plate a replicate. Produced via immunoSEQ multiplex PCR; TCRdb's table is partial and in-frame only. Of 1,500,000 or so clones listed, approximately 98.5% are singletons. This clone was found once. Everyone who donated was a Caucasian adult who lived in Nashville, Tennessee. In germline, CDR1 is SGDLS, CDR2 YYNGEE. This CDR3 is built from 20 residues. Trimming removed 0 bases from V and 4 bases from J, with 25 bases in between. Input material: naive CD4+ T cells sorted from blood. The sample's subset: CD45RA+ positively selected. This chain connects TRBV9 to TRBJ2-2; D unclear. This clonotype was sampled from a young man in good health. Here the CDR3 reads CASSVVLGSGTLSFTGELFF. CDR3 coding DNA: TGTGCCAGCAGCGTAGTTCTTGGTAGTGGCACCCTCTCCTTCACCGGGGAGCTGTTTTTT.